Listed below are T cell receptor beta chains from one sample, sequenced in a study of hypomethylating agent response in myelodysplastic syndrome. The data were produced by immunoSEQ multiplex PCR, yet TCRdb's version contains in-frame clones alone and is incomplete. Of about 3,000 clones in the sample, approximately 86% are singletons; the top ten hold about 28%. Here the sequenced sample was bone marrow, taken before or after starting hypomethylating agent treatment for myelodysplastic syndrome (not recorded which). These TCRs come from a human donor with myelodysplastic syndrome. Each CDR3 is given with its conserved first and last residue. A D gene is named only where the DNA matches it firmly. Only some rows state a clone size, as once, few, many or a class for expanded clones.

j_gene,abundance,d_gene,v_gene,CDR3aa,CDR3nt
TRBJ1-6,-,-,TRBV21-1,CASTQGFDFNSPLHF,TGTGCCAGCACACAGGGGTTTGACTTTAATTCACCCCTCCACTTT
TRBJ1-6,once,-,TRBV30,CTWNRDANSPLHF,TGTACCTGGAACCGGGACGCAAATTCACCCCTCCACTTT
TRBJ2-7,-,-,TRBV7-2,CASSFGTGTYEQYF,TGTGCCAGCAGCTTTGGGACGGGGACCTACGAGCAGTACTTC
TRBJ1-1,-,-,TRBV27,CASRPEGYTEAFF,TGTGCCAGCAGACCAGAGGGTTACACTGAAGCTTTCTTT
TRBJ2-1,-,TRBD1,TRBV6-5,CASSYSWTGGNEQFF,TGTGCCAGCAGTTACTCTTGGACAGGGGGGAATGAGCAGTTCTTC
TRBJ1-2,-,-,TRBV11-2,CASSSNTNYGYTF,TGTGCCAGCAGCTCGAACACTAACTATGGCTACACCTTC
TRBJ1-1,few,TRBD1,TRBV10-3,CASGQGQNTEAFF,TGTGCCTCCGGACAGGGACAAAATACTGAAGCTTTCTTT
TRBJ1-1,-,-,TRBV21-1,CASTSPRTGANTEAFF,TGTGCCAGCACCTCCCCCCGGACAGGGGCGAACACTGAAGCTTTCTTT
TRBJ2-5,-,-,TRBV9,CASSHFSGGEIQETQYF,TGTGCCAGCAGCCATTTCTCGGGCGGGGAAATCCAAGAGACCCAGTACTTC
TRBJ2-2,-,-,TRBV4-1,CASSPGGPYTGELFF,TGCGCCAGCAGCCCCGGAGGGCCTTACACCGGGGAGCTGTTTTTT
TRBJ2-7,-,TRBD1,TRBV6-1,CAISDTGTVSYEQYF,TGTGCCATCAGTGACACCGGGACAGTCTCCTACGAGCAGTACTTC
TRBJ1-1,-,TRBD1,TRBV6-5,CATSTGARGTEAFF,TGTGCCACCTCTACAGGGGCCCGTGGCACTGAAGCTTTCTTT
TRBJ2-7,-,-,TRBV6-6,CASSYGFYEQYF,TGTGCCAGCAGTTACGGATTCTACGAGCAGTACTTC
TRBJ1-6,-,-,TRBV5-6,CASSTRVPPLHF,TGTGCCAGCAGCACCCGGGTTCCGCCCCTCCACTTT
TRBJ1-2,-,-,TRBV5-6,CASSLGPPGPGLRYTF,TGTGCCAGCAGCTTGGGGCCCCCCGGGCCAGGTTTACGCTACACCTTC
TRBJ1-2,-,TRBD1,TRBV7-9,CASSVPPGTGEGYTF,TGTGCCAGCAGCGTACCCCCCGGGACAGGGGAAGGCTACACCTTC
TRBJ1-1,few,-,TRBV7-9,CASSLALGAEAFF,TGTGCCAGCAGCTTAGCCCTCGGGGCTGAAGCTTTCTTT
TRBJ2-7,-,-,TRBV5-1,CASTSFYEQYF,TGCGCCAGCACCTCTTTCTACGAGCAGTACTTC
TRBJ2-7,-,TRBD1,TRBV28,CASSIRQGSMSYEQYF,TGTGCCAGCAGTATAAGACAGGGAAGTATGTCCTACGAGCAGTACTTC
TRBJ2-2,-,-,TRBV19,CASTPDSPARRGTGELFF,TGTGCCAGTACCCCGGACAGCCCCGCGCGTCGTGGCACCGGGGAGCTGTTTTTT
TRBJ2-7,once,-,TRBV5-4,CASSLSSAPYEQYF,TGTGCCAGCAGCTTGTCCTCAGCCCCCTACGAGCAGTACTTC
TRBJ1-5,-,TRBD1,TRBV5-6,CASSLQGVSNQPQHF,TGTGCCAGCAGCTTACAGGGGGTTAGCAATCAGCCCCAGCATTTT
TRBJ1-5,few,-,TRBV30,CAWSQAGLPQHF,TGTGCCTGGAGTCAGGCGGGTCTGCCCCAGCATTTT
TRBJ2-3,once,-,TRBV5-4,CASSSPNLDTQYF,TGTGCCAGCAGCTCCCCCAATTTAGATACGCAGTATTTT